This entry concerns a single T cell receptor (beta chain). The data belong to a study of blood T cell repertoires in COVID-19. Study-level background: The analysed material was cDNA or gDNA that came from T cells, B-cell-depleted T cells, or PBMCs.

Per the germline V gene, CDR1 is MNHEY and CDR2 is SVGAGI. This CDR3 spans 15 amino acids. With 0 bases clipped from V and 6 bases from J, the junction kept 2 bases outside the gene matches. Generated by immunoSEQ multiplex PCR, the TCRdb table keeps only in-frame clones and is missing some. The sample yields more than 300,000 clones, 80% to 90% seen once. The genes are TRBV6-5 and TRBJ1-6; 7 bases line up with TRBD1. Sequenced sample: PBMCs or T cells enriched from blood (not recorded which). The sequence was obtained from a man younger than 40 who had recovered from COVID-19. CDR3 amino acids: CASSYSGTVNSPLHF. In DNA, the CDR3 is TGTGCCAGCAGTTACTCCGGGACAGTTAATTCACCCCTCCACTTT.